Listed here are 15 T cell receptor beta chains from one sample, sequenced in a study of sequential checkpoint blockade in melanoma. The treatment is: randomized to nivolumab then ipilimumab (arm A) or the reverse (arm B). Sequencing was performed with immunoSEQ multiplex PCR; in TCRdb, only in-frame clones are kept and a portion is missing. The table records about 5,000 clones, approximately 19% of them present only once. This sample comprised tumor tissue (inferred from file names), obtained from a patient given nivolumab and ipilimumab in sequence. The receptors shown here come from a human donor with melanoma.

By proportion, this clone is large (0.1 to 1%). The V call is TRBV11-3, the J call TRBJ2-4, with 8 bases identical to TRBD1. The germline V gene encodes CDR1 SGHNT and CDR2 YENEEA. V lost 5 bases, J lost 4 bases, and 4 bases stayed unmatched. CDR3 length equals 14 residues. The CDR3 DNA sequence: TGTGCCAGCAGCGTCAGGGGGCCTAAAAACATTCAGTACTTC. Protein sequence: CASSVRGPKNIQYF.

The CDR3 reads CASSSDPGTRSTDTQYF. The CDR3 DNA is TGTGCCAGCAGCTCCGACCCCGGGACTAGAAGCACAGATACGCAGTATTTT. This chain links TRBV11-3 with TRBJ2-3; 8 bases map to TRBD2. This CDR3 comprises 17 residues. J gave up 0 bases and V 4 bases, and 9 bases lay outside the gene matches. In germline, CDR1 is SGHNT, CDR2 YENEEA.

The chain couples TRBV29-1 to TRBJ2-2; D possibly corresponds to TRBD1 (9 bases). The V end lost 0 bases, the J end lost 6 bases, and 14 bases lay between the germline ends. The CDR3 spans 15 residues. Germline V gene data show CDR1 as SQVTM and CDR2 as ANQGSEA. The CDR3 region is CSVEDSGTGSGELFF. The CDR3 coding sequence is TGCAGCGTTGAAGATAGCGGGACAGGGTCCGGGGAGCTGTTTTTT.

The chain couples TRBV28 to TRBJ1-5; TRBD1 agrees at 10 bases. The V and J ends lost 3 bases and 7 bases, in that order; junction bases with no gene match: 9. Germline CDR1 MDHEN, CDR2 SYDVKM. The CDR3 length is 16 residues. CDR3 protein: CASSFQDRGPGQPQHF. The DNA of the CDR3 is TGTGCCAGCAGTTTCCAAGACAGGGGGCCTGGGCAGCCCCAGCATTTT.

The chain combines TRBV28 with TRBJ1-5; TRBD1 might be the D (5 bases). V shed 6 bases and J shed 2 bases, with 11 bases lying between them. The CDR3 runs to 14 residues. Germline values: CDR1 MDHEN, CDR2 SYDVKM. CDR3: CASRAGARNQPQHF. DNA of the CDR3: TGTGCCAGCAGAGCCGGGGCCCGCAATCAGCCCCAGCATTTT.

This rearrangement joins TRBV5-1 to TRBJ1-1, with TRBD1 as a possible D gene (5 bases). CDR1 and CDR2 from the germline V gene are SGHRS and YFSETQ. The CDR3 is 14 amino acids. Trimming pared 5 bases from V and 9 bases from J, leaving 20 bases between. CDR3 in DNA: TGCGCCAGCAGTCGGGATATCGAGGACAAAAAAGCTTTCTTT. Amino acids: CASSRDIEDKKAFF.

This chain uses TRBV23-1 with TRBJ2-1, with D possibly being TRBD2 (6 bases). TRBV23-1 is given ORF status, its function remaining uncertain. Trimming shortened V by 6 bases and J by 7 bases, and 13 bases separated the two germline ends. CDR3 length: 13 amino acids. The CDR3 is CASSLVRENEQFF. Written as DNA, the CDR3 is TGCGCCAGCAGCTTGGTACGGGAGAATGAGCAGTTCTTC.

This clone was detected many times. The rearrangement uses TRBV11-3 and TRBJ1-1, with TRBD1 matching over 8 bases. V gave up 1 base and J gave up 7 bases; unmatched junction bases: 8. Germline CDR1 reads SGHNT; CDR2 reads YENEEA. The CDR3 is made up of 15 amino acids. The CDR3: CASSLGTGKWGEAFF. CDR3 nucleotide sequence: TGTGCCAGCAGCTTAGGGACAGGGAAGTGGGGTGAAGCTTTCTTT.

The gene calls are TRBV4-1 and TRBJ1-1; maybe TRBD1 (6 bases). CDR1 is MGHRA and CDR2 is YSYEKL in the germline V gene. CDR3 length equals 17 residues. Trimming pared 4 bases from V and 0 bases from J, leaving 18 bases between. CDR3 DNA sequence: TGCGCCAGCAGCCGTCGGACAGACTATCTAATGAACACTGAAGCTTTCTTT. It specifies CASSRRTDYLMNTEAFF.

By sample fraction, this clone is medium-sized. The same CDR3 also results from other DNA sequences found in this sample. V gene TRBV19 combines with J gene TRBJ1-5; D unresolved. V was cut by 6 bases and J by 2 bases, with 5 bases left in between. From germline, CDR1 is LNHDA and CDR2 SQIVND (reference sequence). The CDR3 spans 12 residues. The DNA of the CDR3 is TGTGCCAGTAGGGGTGGCAATCAGCCCCAGCATTTT. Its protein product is CASRGGNQPQHF.

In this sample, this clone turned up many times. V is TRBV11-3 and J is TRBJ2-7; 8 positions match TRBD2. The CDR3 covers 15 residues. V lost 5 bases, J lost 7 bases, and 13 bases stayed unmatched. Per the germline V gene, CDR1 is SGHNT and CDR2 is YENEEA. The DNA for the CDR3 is TGTGCCAGCAGCCATGGACTAGCCCCGGGCGGGGAGCAGTACTTC. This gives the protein CASSHGLAPGGEQYF.

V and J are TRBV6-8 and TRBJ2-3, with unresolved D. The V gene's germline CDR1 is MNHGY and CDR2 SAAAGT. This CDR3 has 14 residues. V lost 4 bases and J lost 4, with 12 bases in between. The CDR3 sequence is CASSLTRVADTQYF. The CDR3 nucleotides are TGTGCCAGCAGTTTGACGCGCGTCGCAGATACGCAGTATTTT.

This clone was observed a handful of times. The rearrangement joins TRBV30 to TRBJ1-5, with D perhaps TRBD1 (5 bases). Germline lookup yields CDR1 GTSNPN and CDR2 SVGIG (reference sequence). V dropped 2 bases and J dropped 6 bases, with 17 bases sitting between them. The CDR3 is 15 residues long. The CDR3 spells CAWSMGTGDVQPQHF. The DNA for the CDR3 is TGTGCCTGGAGTATGGGTACGGGGGACGTTCAGCCCCAGCATTTT.

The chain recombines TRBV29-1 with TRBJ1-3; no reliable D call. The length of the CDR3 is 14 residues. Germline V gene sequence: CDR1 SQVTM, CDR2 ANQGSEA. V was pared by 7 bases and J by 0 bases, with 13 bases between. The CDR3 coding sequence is TGCAGCGCCCTCAACGCGGGCTCTGGAAACACCATATATTTT. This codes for CSALNAGSGNTIYF.

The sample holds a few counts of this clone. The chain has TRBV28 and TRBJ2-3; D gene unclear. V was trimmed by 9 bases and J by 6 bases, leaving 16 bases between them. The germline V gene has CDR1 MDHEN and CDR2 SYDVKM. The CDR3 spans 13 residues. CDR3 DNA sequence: TGTGCCAGTTTTGGACCCAGCCGGGATACGCAGTATTTT. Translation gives CASFGPSRDTQYF.